This TCR beta chain was sequenced for a study of blood T cell repertoires in COVID-19. This clone has just one count. The CDR3 has 15 amino acids. Germline V CDR1 and CDR2: SGHRS, YFSETQ. The V segment lost 5 bases and the J segment 5 bases; nucleotides outside the gene matches: 7. Generated by immunoSEQ multiplex PCR, the TCRdb table keeps only in-frame clones and is missing some. Seen here are a few hundred thousand clones, around 87% observed once, and the top ten hold approximately 1.8%. The source material was PBMCs or T cells enriched from blood (not recorded which). The sequence came from a man in his forties in a cohort exposed to, infected with or recovered from COVID-19 (not recorded which). The rearrangement uses TRBV5-1 and TRBJ2-2; 9 bases match TRBD1. DNA for the CDR3: TGCGCCAGCAGTCCACAGGGGGCTTATACCGGGGAGCTGTTTTTT. Protein product: CASSPQGAYTGELFF.